What follows are 10 T cell receptor beta chains derived from one specimen sequenced in a study of T cell repertoires in cytomegalovirus infection (dated by TCRdb to between 2018 and 2021). TCRdb records Illumina HiSeq 1500 as the sequencer. The raw public data were reprocessed by TCRdb itself: fastp quality trimming at Q25, MiXCR clonotype calling, in-frame beta chains only. Each entry is one CDR3 protein sequence, shown with its most common DNA and genes. The sample yields 120,000 to 150,000 distinct CDR3 sequences; about 6.5% were counted once. The ten largest clones capture approximately 18% of the sample. Sequencing was performed on PBMCs. Every receptor here comes from a human donor in good health (CMV status not recorded). Some clones in this sample may be carry-over from other donors' samples.

The genes are TRBV19 and TRBJ1-6; D gene uncertain. CDR3 length equals 12 residues. Germline V lookup: CDR1 LNHDA, CDR2 SQIVND (reference sequence). V lost 9 bases to trimming and J lost 14 bases, with 17 bases between them. The CDR3 DNA follows: TGTGCCAGCCGGGCCTCCTTTGAATCCCTCCACTTT. As protein: CASRASFESLHF.

This clonotype has only a few counts. The CDR3 sequence is CSASLEGGGQGVPNYGYTF. The CDR3 coding sequence is TGCAGTGCTAGCCTGGAAGGAGGTGGGCAGGGGGTACCCAACTATGGCTACACCTTC. The chain employs TRBV20-1 and TRBJ1-2; 7 nucleotides line up with TRBD1. The length of the CDR3 is 19 residues. Germline loops: CDR1 DFQATT, CDR2 SNEGSKA (reference sequence). The V segment lost 3 bases and the J segment 2 bases; nucleotides outside the gene matches: 21.

The chain employs TRBV7-2 and TRBJ1-2; 8 nucleotides agree with TRBD1. The CDR3 length is 12 residues. From germline, CDR1 is SGHTA and CDR2 FQGNSA. Trimming at V came to 5 bases and at J to 8 bases, leaving 4 bases not matched to a gene. The CDR3 spells CASSADRGGYTF. The CDR3 coding sequence is TGTGCCAGCAGCGCCGACAGGGGAGGCTACACCTTC.

This clonotype was seen repeatedly, ten times or more. This rearrangement joins TRBV7-8 to TRBJ2-2; D may be TRBD1 (6 bases). Trimming shortened V by 6 bases and J by 4 bases, and 15 bases separated the two germline ends. This CDR3 has 15 residues. In germline, CDR1 is SGHVS, CDR2 FQNEAQ. The CDR3 sequence is CASSPNRAGTGELFF. The CDR3 DNA reads TGTGCCAGCAGTCCAAACAGGGCGGGCACCGGGGAGCTGTTTTTT.

This clonotype has a count of ten or more. The J gene is TRBJ2-3, the V gene TRBV5-1; D remains ambiguous. The CDR3 spans 14 residues. The V and J ends lost 6 bases and 0 bases respectively, with 11 bases between them. The germline V gene encodes CDR1 SGHRS and CDR2 YFSETQ. DNA for the CDR3: TGCGCCAGCACCCCCTTGTCTAGCACAGATACGCAGTATTTT. Translated: CASTPLSSTDTQYF.

This clonotype was picked up a small number of times. The CDR3 DNA reads TGCAGTGCTAGAGAGGCGGGGGGGTTGTACGAGCAGTACTTC. It yields the protein CSAREAGGLYEQYF. This chain joins TRBV20-1 and TRBJ2-7; 9 nucleotides match TRBD2. With V trimmed by 0 bases and J by 4 bases, 4 bases remained unmatched. The CDR3 is made up of 14 amino acids. Germline CDR1 is DFQATT and CDR2 is SNEGSKA (reference sequence).

The chain combines TRBV2 with TRBJ2-4; D might be TRBD1 (5 bases). The germline V gene encodes CDR1 SNHLY and CDR2 FYNNEI. The CDR3 loop spans 15 amino acids. Trimming removed 3 bases from V and 2 bases from J, with 11 bases in between. CDR3 sequence reads: CASSDRSGPKNIQYF. CDR3 DNA sequence: TGTGCCAGCAGTGATAGGTCAGGGCCCAAAAACATTCAGTACTTC.

About this clonotype itself: One base away lies a much larger clone, so this may be a sequencing read error. The genes are TRBV20-1 and TRBJ2-1; tentative D call: TRBD2 (6 bases). The better agreement between TRBJ2-7 and the DNA end casts doubt on the J call. Germline V gives CDR1 DFQATT, CDR2 SNEGSKA (reference sequence). CDR3 size: 12 residues. This CDR3 is CSAARGLGEQYF. CDR3 DNA: TGCAGTGCAGCCCGGGGGTTAGGCGAGCAGTACTTC.

This clonotype was recorded at least ten times. The rearrangement uses TRBV6-1 and TRBJ2-1; D possibly uses TRBD1 or TRBD2 (5 bases each). This CDR3 contains 18 residues. The V end lost 7 bases, the J end lost 0 bases, and 22 bases lay between the germline ends. Germline V gives CDR1 MNHNS, CDR2 SASEGT. This CDR3 reads CASIAIEGTASSYNEQFF. CDR3 DNA sequence: TGTGCCAGCATCGCCATCGAAGGGACGGCCAGCTCCTACAATGAGCAGTTCTTC.

Many counts were recorded for this clonotype. The chain combines TRBV28 with TRBJ2-7; 7 bases match TRBD1. The J segment lost 2 bases and the V segment lost 7 bases, leaving 8 bases of the junction unmatched. From germline, CDR1 is MDHEN and CDR2 SYDVKM. The CDR3 runs 14 residues. The CDR3 spells CASTDRDGTYEQYF. The CDR3 region has the DNA TGTGCCAGCACAGACAGGGACGGCACCTACGAGCAGTACTTC. Supplemented by reference TRBV28 and TRBJ2-7, the full variable domain reads DVKVTQSSRYLVKRTGEKVFLECVQDMDHENMFWYRQDPGLGLRLIYFSYDVKMKEKGDIPEGYSVSREKKERFSLILESASTNQTSMYLCASTDRDGTYEQYFGPGTRLTVT.